The present T cell receptor beta chain was sequenced within a study of beta chain features in type 1 diabetes. This clone was seen a few times. Purity above 95% was achieved in all sorted populations. The V end was cut by 6 bases, the J end by 6 bases, with 11 bases between. This CDR3 is built from 13 residues. In germline, CDR1 is MDHEN, CDR2 SYDVKM. Expressed TCRB transcripts were sequenced, since all the RNA that had been isolated was reverse transcribed. The data were produced by immunoSEQ multiplex PCR, yet TCRdb's version contains in-frame clones alone and is incomplete. The table lists 300,000 to 400,000 clones, 7% to 9% of them singletons, with around 0.44% in the top ten.

This sequence joins TRBV28 and TRBJ1-4, with a tentative D call TRBD1 (5 bases). The source is a woman aged 18 to 35 in good health. Sequenced: central memory CD4+ T cells from blood. Written as DNA, the CDR3 is TGTGCCAGCAGAACGGGGGGATATGAAAAACTGTTTTTT. Protein sequence: CASRTGGYEKLFF.